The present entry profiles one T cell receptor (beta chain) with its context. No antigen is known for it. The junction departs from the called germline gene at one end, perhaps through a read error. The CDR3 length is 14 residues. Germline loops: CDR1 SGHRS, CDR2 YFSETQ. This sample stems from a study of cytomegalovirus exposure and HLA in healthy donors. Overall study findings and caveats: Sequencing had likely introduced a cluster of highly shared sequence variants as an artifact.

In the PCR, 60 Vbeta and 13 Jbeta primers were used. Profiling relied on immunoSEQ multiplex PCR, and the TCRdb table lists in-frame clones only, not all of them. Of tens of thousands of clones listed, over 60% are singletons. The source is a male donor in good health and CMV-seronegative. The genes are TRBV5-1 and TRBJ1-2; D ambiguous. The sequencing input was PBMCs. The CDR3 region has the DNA TGCGCCAGCAGTCTTGTTCCCGCTAACTATGGCTACCCCTTC. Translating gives CASSLVPANYGYPF.